This T cell receptor (beta chain) was recovered during a study of T cells in localized non-small cell lung cancer. Study conclusions and caveats: It remains possible that heterogeneity exists, since only one tumor region was sequenced. Of the tissues analyzed, uninvolved adjacent lung showed maximal T cell clonality, greater than tumor. A raised T cell density in blood coincided with lengthier overall survival. Median detection of top 100 tumor clones in adjacent lung was over 45 clones.

As regards this clone: Its antigen is undetermined.

CDR1 is MDHEN and CDR2 is SYDVKM in the germline V gene. V lost 3 bases, J lost 7 bases, and 16 bases lay in between. The CDR3 loop spans 15 amino acids. TCRdb's copy holds only in-frame clones and misses some; the assay was immunoSEQ multiplex PCR. The table shows 50,000 to 75,000 clones, with roughly 90% occurring only once. The clonotype originates from a man aged 35-69 years with stage I squamous cell lung carcinoma. Sequencing was performed on peripheral blood, taken before any cancer treatment. The V gene is TRBV28, the J gene TRBJ2-1; D is unresolved. The CDR3 sequence is CASSLGRDPLNEQFF. The CDR3 DNA reads TGTGCCAGCAGTTTGGGCCGCGATCCACTAAATGAGCAGTTCTTC. The complete variable domain, with remaining parts taken from reference TRBV28 and TRBJ2-1, reads DVKVTQSSRYLVKRTGEKVFLECVQDMDHENMFWYRQDPGLGLRLIYFSYDVKMKEKGDIPEGYSVSREKKERFSLILESASTNQTSMYLCASSLGRDPLNEQFFGPGTRLTVL.